This T cell receptor beta chain is drawn from a study of T cell responses to AZD1222 COVID-19 vaccine. Regarding the study as a whole: White British people made up most donors, females outnumbered males, and clonal diversity was possibly underestimated. The span of vaccine-associated CD4 TCRs extended across spike, with dominance at 160-218 and 743-854.

Produced via immunoSEQ multiplex PCR; TCRdb's table is partial and in-frame only. The sample shows 130,000 to 150,000 clones, over 75% of them seen only once. A note on this clone: Its antigen is not known.

Deletions cut 1 base from V and 7 bases from J, with 13 bases between. This CDR3 has 14 residues. Germline CDR1 reads MDHEN; CDR2 reads SYDVKM. This sequence was found in an adult who received the MenACWY meningococcal vaccine as a control. The chain combines TRBV28 with TRBJ1-2; D perhaps matches TRBD1 (6 bases). The specimen comprised peripheral blood, sampled 28 days after the second dose of the MenACWY control vaccine. CDR3 in DNA: TGTGCCAGCAGTTTATTGACAGGACCCCCTGGCTACACCTTC. Protein product: CASSLLTGPPGYTF.